Described below is a single T cell receptor (beta chain) sequence and its context. The target antigen is unknown. The entry originates in a study of shared clonotypes between healthy human individuals. Germline CDR1 and CDR2: SEHNR and FQNEAQ (reference sequence). V lost 5 bases and J lost 4, with 11 bases in between. This CDR3 has 13 amino acids. Positively selected for CCR7, the CD45RO-negative cells used as naive CD8 cells excluded terminally differentiated effector memory CD45RA+ cells. There were no recent acute infections or vaccinations among the donors, who were healthy HIV-negative adults. Profiled with immunoSEQ multiplex PCR; TCRdb holds only in-frame clones, not every one. The table has around 2.1 million clones, about 92% seen once. Points from the study as a whole: Some clonotypes were shared by all four sorted-subset donors, while others were not shared. The non-shared ones had lower generation probabilities than the shared ones. Represented diversity, genetic and exposure-history alike, was limited by few donors. It was observed that 5% to 6.5% of naive CD4 clonotypes were shared across several donors.

This receptor was taken from a man aged 18-30 years in good health. Some clones in this sample may be carry-over from other donors' samples. The rearrangement joins TRBV7-9 to TRBJ2-5; D uncertain. The sample was naive CD8+ T cells from PBMCs. Here the CDR3 reads CASSQDQRETQYF. The CDR3, as DNA: TGTGCCAGCAGCCAGGACCAGAGAGAGACCCAGTACTTC. Variable domain in full (rest from reference TRBV7-9 and TRBJ2-5): DTGVSQNPRHKITKRGQNVTFRCDPISEHNRLYWYRQTLGQGPEFLTYFQNEAQLEKSRLLSDRFSAERPKGSFSTLEIQRTEQGDSAMYLCASSQDQRETQYFGPGTRLLVL.